The entry below gives a single T cell receptor beta chain sequence along with its context. The ends were cut back, 5 bases at V and 5 bases at J, with 8 bases in the middle. Germline CDR1 SEHNR, CDR2 FQNEAQ (reference sequence). CDR3 length equals 12 residues. This entry belongs to a study of technical replicates of blood from a handful of donors. Method: immunoSEQ multiplex PCR; TCRdb's copy keeps in-frame clones and lacks some. This table holds about 71,000 clones, roughly 92% found once. The specimen was T cells isolated from PBMCs. V gene TRBV7-9 combines with J gene TRBJ2-3; D gene ambiguous. This sequence originates from a human donor in good health. In nucleotides, the CDR3 is TGTGCCAGCAGCCCGCGACTAGATACGCAGTATTTT. It yields the protein CASSPRLDTQYF.